This T cell receptor beta chain was found in a study of post-analysis software for immune sequencing data. TCR beta cDNA libraries included unique molecular identifiers. Once 1 to 10 million T cells were used, 400,000 to 550,000 cDNA molecules resulted. From the PCR reads, TCRdb called clonotypes with MiXCR, one entry per CDR3 protein. The sample holds hundreds of thousands of distinct CDR3 sequences, roughly 27% seen once. Study observations and caveats: Samples from a shared batch, those prepared together, strongly co-clustered by F measure.

Remarks on this clonotype: The antigen is not known.

Sequencing input: blood. The clonotype comes from a girl aged 10-17 years with multiple sclerosis.

CDR3 loop: CATSREGEAAETQYF. Written as DNA, the CDR3 is TGTGCCACCAGCAGGGAGGGTGAAGCGGCGGAGACCCAGTACTTC. The chain recombines TRBV15 with TRBJ2-5, with D maybe TRBD2 (6 bases). Looked up from germline, CDR1 is LNHNV and CDR2 is YYDKDF (reference sequence). The V gene lost 3 bases and the J gene lost 5 bases, with 16 bases spanning the gap. This CDR3 is 15 amino acids long.